These 17 T cell receptor beta chains were all obtained from the same sample, sequenced in a study of cytomegalovirus exposure and HLA in healthy donors. Measured with immunoSEQ multiplex PCR; TCRdb has only the in-frame clones, and not every one. Of more than 140,000 clones in the sample, roughly nine tenths were seen once. Sequenced sample: PBMCs. Source of these receptors: a woman under 30 in good health and CMV-seropositive.

The gene calls are TRBV5-3 and TRBJ2-7; 9 bases match TRBD2. TRBV5-3 is reported as an ORF; its role is uncertain. This CDR3 is built from 15 residues. V was pared by 4 bases and J by 0 bases, with 5 bases of the junction left unmatched. As DNA, the CDR3 is TGTGCCAGAAGCACCGAACTAGCGGGCTCCTACGAGCAGTACTTC. This gives the protein CARSTELAGSYEQYF.

V gene TRBV20-1 combines with J gene TRBJ1-1; no clear D gene. Looked up from germline, CDR1 is DFQATT and CDR2 is SNEGSKA (reference sequence). The CDR3 has 11 amino acids. V was pared by 7 bases and J by 8 bases, with 14 bases between. This chain's CDR3 is CSGAEQSEAFF. DNA of the CDR3: TGCAGTGGGGCAGAACAGTCCGAAGCTTTCTTT.

The rearrangement links TRBV7-2 to TRBJ1-1; unclear D gene. Germline V lookup: CDR1 SGHTA, CDR2 FQGNSA. The V and J ends lost 2 bases and 0 bases respectively, with 7 bases between them. The CDR3 length is 14 residues. The CDR3 DNA is TGTGCCAGCAGCTTATGGGAGCTGAACACTGAAGCTTTCTTT. Protein product: CASSLWELNTEAFF. The whole variable domain, remainder taken from reference TRBV7-2 and TRBJ1-1, is GAGVSQSPSNKVTEKGKDVELRCDPISGHTALYWYRQSLGQGLEFLIYFQGNSAPDKSGLPSDRFSAERTGGSVSTLTIQRTQQEDSAVYLCASSLWELNTEAFFGQGTRLTVV.

The chain employs TRBV4-2 and TRBJ2-5; 8 bases fit TRBD2. From germline, CDR1 is LGHNA and CDR2 YNFKEQ. V lost 4 bases and J lost 4; bases outside the gene matches: 8. The CDR3 totals 15 residues. CDR3 nucleotide sequence: TGTGCCAGCAGCCGCCAAGCGGGAGTTGCAGAGACCCAGTACTTC. Translating it yields CASSRQAGVAETQYF.

V usage is TRBV30 and J usage is TRBJ1-4; maybe TRBD1 (5 bases). Germline CDR1 and CDR2: GTSNPN and SVGIG (reference sequence). The CDR3 is 14 residues long. The V end lost 1 base, the J end lost 0 bases, and 6 bases lay between the germline ends. CDR3 coding DNA: TGTGCCTGGAGTGGGGGGGCAACTAATGAAAAACTGTTTTTT. It yields the protein CAWSGGATNEKLFF.

CDR3 sequence (DNA): TGTGCCAGCAGTTCTCCGAGCGGGAGTGGATCCTACAATGAGCAGTTCTTC. It codes for CASSSPSGSGSYNEQFF. V usage is TRBV27 and J usage is TRBJ2-1; the match to TRBD2 covers 8 bases. The germline gives CDR1 MNHEY, CDR2 SMNVEV (reference sequence). J lost 1 base, V lost 4 bases, and 9 bases had no gene match. CDR3 length equals 17 residues.

This chain connects TRBV27 to TRBJ2-3, with TRBD2 identical over 11 bases. Germline V gives CDR1 MNHEY, CDR2 SMNVEV (reference sequence). The CDR3 loop spans 16 amino acids. The J segment lost 4 bases and the V segment lost 2 bases, leaving 5 bases of the junction unmatched. The CDR3 DNA reads as TGTGCCAGCAGTTTACAAACTAGCGGGAGCCCAGATACGCAGTATTTT. It is translated as CASSLQTSGSPDTQYF.

This chain joins TRBV6-1 and TRBJ1-1; TRBD1 might be the D (5 bases). Trimming took 6 bases from V and 4 from J, leaving 12 bases between them. Germline lookup yields CDR1 MNHNS and CDR2 SASEGT. The CDR3 runs 13 residues. CDR3: CASRDTRGTEAFF. CDR3 DNA: TGTGCCAGCAGGGACACCCGTGGCACTGAAGCTTTCTTT.

The chain joins TRBV5-1 to TRBJ2-5; 12 positions agree with TRBD2. The CDR3 runs to 20 residues. Germline CDR1 SGHRS, CDR2 YFSETQ. Trimming took 0 bases from V and 5 from J; bases not matched to a gene: 17. Written as DNA, the CDR3 is TGCGCCAGCAGCTTGGGGTGGGCTCCGGGACTAGCGGGCTTATTGGAGACCCAGTACTTC. This codes for CASSLGWAPGLAGLLETQYF.

Only one count was recorded for this clone. The chain uses TRBV4-1 and TRBJ2-4; TRBD1 aligns across 7 bases. V shed 3 bases and J 3 bases; nucleotides not matched to a gene: 5. CDR3 length equals 15 residues. Per germline, CDR1 MGHRA and CDR2 YSYEKL. CDR3 sequence (DNA): TGCGCCAGCAGCCATCCGGGACAGAGCAAAAACATTCAGTACTTC. This encodes CASSHPGQSKNIQYF.

In this sample, this clone turned up once. J is TRBJ2-7 and V is TRBV6-5, with a tentative D call TRBD2 (5 bases). Germline lookup yields CDR1 MNHEY and CDR2 SVGAGI. V was cut by 4 bases and J by 2 bases, with 15 bases left in between. The length of the CDR3 is 15 residues. The CDR3 region has the DNA TGTGCCAGCAGTTCAGGCGGGTCCCCCCCCTACGAGCAGTACTTC. Translating it yields CASSSGGSPPYEQYF.

This chain uses TRBV4-3 with TRBJ2-1; TRBD2 matches 7 bases. This CDR3 contains 15 residues. V was pared by 3 bases and J by 7 bases, with 9 bases of the junction left unmatched. Germline assignment: CDR1 LGHNA and CDR2 YSLEER. The CDR3 coding sequence is TGCGCCAGCAGCCACCGACTAGCCGAGAATAATGAGCAGTTCTTC. Protein product: CASSHRLAENNEQFF.

The chain is built from TRBV27 and TRBJ1-1, with D possibly TRBD1 on 6 matching bases. The CDR3 contains 16 residues. V was pared by 5 bases and J by 3 bases, with 19 bases between. Germline-derived CDR1 and CDR2 are MNHEY and SMNVEV (reference sequence). CDR3 nucleotides: TGTGCCAGCAGTCCCACCCCCACAGGGACGCACACTGAAGCTTTCTTT. Protein: CASSPTPTGTHTEAFF.

The chain couples TRBV7-9 to TRBJ2-1; no definite D call. V dropped 2 bases and J dropped 9 bases, with 11 bases sitting between them. This CDR3 is built from 13 residues. Germline values: CDR1 SEHNR, CDR2 FQNEAQ (reference sequence). Here the CDR3 DNA reads TGTGCCAGCAGCTTAATGGAAACGGGTGAGCAGTTCTTC. Translating gives CASSLMETGEQFF.

The V call is TRBV28, the J call TRBJ2-2, with TRBD1 matching 8 bases. The CDR3 sequence is 14 residues long. J lost 6 bases, V lost 8 bases, and 8 bases had no gene match. Germline lookup yields CDR1 MDHEN and CDR2 SYDVKM. CDR3 amino acids: CASEAGGRAGELFF. As DNA, the CDR3 is TGTGCCAGCGAGGCAGGGGGCCGGGCCGGGGAGCTGTTTTTT.

The chain joins TRBV11-1 to TRBJ1-2; TRBD1 is a possible D gene (5 bases). V lost 5 bases and J lost 5, with 12 bases in between. Germline CDR1 SGHAT, CDR2 FQDESV (reference sequence). There are 13 residues in the CDR3. Here the CDR3 DNA reads TGTGCCAGCAGCACCGGCCCAGGGTATGGCTACACCTTC. This sequence encodes CASSTGPGYGYTF.

This clone appeared a single time. This chain joins TRBV5-4 and TRBJ1-2; 7 nucleotides align to TRBD1. V was pared by 3 bases and J by 2 bases, with 4 bases of the junction left unmatched. Germline V gene data show CDR1 as SGHNT and CDR2 as YYREEE (reference sequence). CDR3 length equals 14 residues. The CDR3 region has the DNA TGTGCCAGCAGCTCCCCACAGGGGAACTATGGCTACACCTTC. Translation gives CASSSPQGNYGYTF.